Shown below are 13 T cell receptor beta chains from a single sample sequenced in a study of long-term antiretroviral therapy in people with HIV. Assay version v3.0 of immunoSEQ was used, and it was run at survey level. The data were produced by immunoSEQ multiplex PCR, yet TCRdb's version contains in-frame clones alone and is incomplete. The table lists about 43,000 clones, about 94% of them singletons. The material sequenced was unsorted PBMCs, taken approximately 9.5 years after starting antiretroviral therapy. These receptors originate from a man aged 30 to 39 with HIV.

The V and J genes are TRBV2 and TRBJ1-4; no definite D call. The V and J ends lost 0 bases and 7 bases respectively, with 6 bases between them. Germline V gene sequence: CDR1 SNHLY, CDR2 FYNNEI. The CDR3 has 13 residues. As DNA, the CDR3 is TGTGCCAGCAGTGAAGCGCGACTTGAAAAACTGTTTTTT. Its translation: CASSEARLEKLFF.

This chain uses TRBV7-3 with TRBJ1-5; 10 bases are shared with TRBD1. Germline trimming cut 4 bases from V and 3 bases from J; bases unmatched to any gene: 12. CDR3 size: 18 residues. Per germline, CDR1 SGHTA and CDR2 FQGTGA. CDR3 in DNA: TGTGCCAGCAGCTCTATTTCCGACAGGGGGCAACACAATCAGCCCCAGCATTTT. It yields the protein CASSSISDRGQHNQPQHF.

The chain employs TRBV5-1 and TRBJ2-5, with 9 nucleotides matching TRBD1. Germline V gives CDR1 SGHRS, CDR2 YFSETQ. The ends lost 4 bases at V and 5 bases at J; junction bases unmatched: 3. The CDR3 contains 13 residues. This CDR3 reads CASSPDRGETQYF. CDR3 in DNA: TGCGCCAGCAGCCCCGACAGGGGGGAGACCCAGTACTTC.

CDR3 DNA: TGCGCCAGCAGCTTTACGGCAGCAGAAGATACGCAGTATTTT. This encodes CASSFTAAEDTQYF. The J gene is TRBJ2-3, the V gene TRBV5-1, with D uncertain. Looked up from germline, CDR1 is SGHRS and CDR2 is YFSETQ. Trimming shortened V by 2 bases and J by 5 bases, and 12 bases separated the two germline ends. CDR3 length: 14 residues.

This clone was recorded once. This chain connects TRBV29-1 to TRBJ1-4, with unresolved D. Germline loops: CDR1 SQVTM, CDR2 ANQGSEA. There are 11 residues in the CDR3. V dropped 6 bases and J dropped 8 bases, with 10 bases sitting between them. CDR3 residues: CSVGEEEKLFF. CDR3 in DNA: TGCAGCGTAGGAGAGGAAGAAAAACTGTTTTTT. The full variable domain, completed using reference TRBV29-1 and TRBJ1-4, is SAVISQKPSRDICQRGTSLTIQCQVDSQVTMMFWYRQQPGQSLTLIATANQGSEATYESGFVIDKFPISRPNLTFSTLTVSNMSPEDSSIYLCSVGEEEKLFFGSGTQLSVL.

CDR3 sequence (DNA): TGTGCCAGCAGCTTAGAGGTTCTGGGACAGGGGAACAAGGGCTACACCTTC. This codes for CASSLEVLGQGNKGYTF. V is TRBV7-9 and J is TRBJ1-2; TRBD1 matches at 10 bases. The V segment lost 1 base and the J segment 8 bases; nucleotides outside the gene matches: 13. CDR3 length: 17 amino acids. From germline, CDR1 is SEHNR and CDR2 FQNEAQ (reference sequence).

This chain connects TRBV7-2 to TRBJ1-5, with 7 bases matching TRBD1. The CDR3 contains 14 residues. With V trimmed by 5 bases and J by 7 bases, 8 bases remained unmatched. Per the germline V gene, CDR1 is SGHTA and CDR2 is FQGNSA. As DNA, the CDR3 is TGTGCCAGCAGCACACCGACAGGGAGCCAGCCCCAGCATTTT. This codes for CASSTPTGSQPQHF. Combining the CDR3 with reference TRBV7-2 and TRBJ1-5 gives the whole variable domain GAGVSQSPSNKVTEKGKDVELRCDPISGHTALYWYRQSLGQGLEFLIYFQGNSAPDKSGLPSDRFSAERTGGSVSTLTIQRTQQEDSAVYLCASSTPTGSQPQHFGDGTRLSIL.

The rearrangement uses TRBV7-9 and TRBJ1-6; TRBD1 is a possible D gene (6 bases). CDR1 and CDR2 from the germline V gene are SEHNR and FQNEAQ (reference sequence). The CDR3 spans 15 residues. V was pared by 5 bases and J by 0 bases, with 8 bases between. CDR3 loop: CASSLGGSYNSPLHF. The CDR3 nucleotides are TGTGCCAGCAGCCTAGGGGGCTCCTATAATTCACCCCTCCACTTT.

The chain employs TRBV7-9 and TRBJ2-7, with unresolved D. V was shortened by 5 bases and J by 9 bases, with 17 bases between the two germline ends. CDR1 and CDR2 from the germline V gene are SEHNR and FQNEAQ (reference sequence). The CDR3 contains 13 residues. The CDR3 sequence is CASSPEGRVGQYV. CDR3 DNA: TGTGCCAGCAGCCCCGAAGGCCGTGTCGGGCAGTACGTC.

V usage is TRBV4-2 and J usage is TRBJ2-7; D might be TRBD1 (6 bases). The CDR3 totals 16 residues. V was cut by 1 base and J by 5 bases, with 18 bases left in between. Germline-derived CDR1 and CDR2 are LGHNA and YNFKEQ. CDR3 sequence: CASSQGWTERIHEQYF. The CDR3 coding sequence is TGTGCCAGCAGCCAAGGTTGGACAGAGAGGATCCACGAGCAGTACTTC.

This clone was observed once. CDR3 residues: CASSDGNV. The DNA for the CDR3 is TGTGCCAGCAGTGACGGGAACGTC. The rearrangement links TRBV2 to TRBJ2-7, with D possibly being TRBD2 (5 bases). Germline V gene data show CDR1 as SNHLY and CDR2 as FYNNEI. The CDR3 spans 8 residues.

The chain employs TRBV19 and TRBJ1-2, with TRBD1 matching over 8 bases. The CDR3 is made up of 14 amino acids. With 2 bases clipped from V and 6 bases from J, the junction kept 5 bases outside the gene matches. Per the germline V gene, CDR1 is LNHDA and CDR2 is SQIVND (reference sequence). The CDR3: CASSIRQGADGYTF. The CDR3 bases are TGTGCCAGTAGTATAAGGCAGGGGGCGGATGGCTACACCTTC.

Written as DNA, the CDR3 is TGTGCCAGCAGTGAGGGGATGACCAAAAACATTCAGTACTTC. It encodes CASSEGMTKNIQYF. The chain is built from TRBV6-1 and TRBJ2-4; D ambiguous. V gave up 3 bases and J gave up 2 bases, with 8 bases separating them. Germline V CDR1 and CDR2: MNHNS, SASEGT. CDR3 length: 14 residues.